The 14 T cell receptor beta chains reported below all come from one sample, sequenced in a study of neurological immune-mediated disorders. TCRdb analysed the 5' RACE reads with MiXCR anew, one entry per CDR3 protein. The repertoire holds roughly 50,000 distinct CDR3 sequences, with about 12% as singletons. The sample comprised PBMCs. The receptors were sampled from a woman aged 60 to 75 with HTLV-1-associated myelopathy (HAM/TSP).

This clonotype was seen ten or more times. Written as DNA, the CDR3 is TGTGCCAGCAGTTACTCGAAAGCCCACTGGACTGCTGAAGCTTTCTTT. This encodes CASSYSKAHWTAEAFF. The rearrangement uses TRBV6-5 and TRBJ1-1; D uncertain. Trimming pared 0 bases from V and 6 bases from J, leaving 17 bases between. Looked up from germline, CDR1 is MNHEY and CDR2 is SVGAGI. The CDR3 is 16 amino acids.

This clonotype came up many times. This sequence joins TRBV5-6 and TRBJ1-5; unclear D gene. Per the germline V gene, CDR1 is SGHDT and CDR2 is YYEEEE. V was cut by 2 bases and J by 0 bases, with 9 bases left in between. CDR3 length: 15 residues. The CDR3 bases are TGTGCCAGCAGCTTATCTTATCATAGCAATCAGCCCCAGCATTTT. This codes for CASSLSYHSNQPQHF.

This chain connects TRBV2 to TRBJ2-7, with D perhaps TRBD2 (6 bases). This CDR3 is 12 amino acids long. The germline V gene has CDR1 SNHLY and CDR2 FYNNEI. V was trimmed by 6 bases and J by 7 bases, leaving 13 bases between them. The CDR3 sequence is CASSKAGGEQYF. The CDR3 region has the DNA TGTGCCAGCAGCAAAGCGGGTGGGGAGCAGTACTTC.

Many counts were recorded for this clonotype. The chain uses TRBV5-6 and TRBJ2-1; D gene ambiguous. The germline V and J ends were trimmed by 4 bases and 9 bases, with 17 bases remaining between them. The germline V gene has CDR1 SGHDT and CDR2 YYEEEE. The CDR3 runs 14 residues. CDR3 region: CASSHGPGGREQFF. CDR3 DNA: TGTGCCAGCAGCCACGGCCCCGGTGGGCGTGAGCAGTTCTTC. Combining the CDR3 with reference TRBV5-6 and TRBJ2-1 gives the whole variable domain DAGVTQSPTHLIKTRGQQVTLRCSPKSGHDTVSWYQQALGQGPQFIFQYYEEEERQRGNFPDRFSGHQFPNYSSELNVNALLLGDSALYLCASSHGPGGREQFFGPGTRLTVL.

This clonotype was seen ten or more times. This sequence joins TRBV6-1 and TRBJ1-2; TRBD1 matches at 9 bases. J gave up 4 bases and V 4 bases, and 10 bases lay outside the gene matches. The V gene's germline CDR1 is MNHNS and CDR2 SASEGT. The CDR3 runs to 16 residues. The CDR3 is CASSGHRGQGLYGYTF. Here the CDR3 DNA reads TGTGCCAGCAGTGGGCATAGGGGACAGGGCCTCTATGGCTACACCTTC.

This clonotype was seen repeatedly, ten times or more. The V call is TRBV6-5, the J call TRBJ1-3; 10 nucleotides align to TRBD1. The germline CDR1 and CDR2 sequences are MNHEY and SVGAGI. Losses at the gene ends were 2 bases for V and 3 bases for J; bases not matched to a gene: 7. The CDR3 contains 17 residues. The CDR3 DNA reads TGTGCCAGCAGTTACCGCTCGACAGGGGGCATTGGAAACACCATATATTTT. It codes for CASSYRSTGGIGNTIYF.

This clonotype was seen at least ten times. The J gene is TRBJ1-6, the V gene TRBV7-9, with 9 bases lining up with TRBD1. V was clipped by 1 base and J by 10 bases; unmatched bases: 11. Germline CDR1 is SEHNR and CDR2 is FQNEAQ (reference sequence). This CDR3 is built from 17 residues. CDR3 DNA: TGTGCCAGCAGCTTAGACAGTCCCGGACAGGGGTTCTCACCCCTCCACTTT. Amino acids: CASSLDSPGQGFSPLHF.

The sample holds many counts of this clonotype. The CDR3, as DNA: TGTGCCAGCAGCTTGATAGTAGGCAGGGGCACAGATACGCAGTATTTT. Protein sequence: CASSLIVGRGTDTQYF. V and J are TRBV5-5 and TRBJ2-3, with D perhaps TRBD1 (5 bases). Germline V lookup: CDR1 SGHKS, CDR2 YYEKEE (reference sequence). There are 16 residues in the CDR3. V was shortened by 1 base and J by 1 base, with 13 bases between the two germline ends.

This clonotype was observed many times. CDR3 region: CSARDYSGRTDTQYF. The CDR3 DNA follows: TGCAGTGCTAGAGATTATAGCGGACGCACAGATACGCAGTATTTT. V is TRBV20-1 and J is TRBJ2-3, with D maybe TRBD2 (6 bases). CDR1 is DFQATT and CDR2 is SNEGSKA in the germline V gene (reference sequence). V dropped 0 bases and J dropped 1 base, with 11 bases sitting between them. This CDR3 is built from 15 residues.

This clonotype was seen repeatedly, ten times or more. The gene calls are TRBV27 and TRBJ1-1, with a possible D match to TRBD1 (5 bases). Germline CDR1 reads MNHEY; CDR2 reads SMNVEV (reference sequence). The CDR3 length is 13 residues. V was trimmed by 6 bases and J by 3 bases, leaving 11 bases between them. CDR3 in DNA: TGTGCCAGCAGCGGGGCGCGGGACACTGAAGCTTTCTTT. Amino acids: CASSGARDTEAFF.

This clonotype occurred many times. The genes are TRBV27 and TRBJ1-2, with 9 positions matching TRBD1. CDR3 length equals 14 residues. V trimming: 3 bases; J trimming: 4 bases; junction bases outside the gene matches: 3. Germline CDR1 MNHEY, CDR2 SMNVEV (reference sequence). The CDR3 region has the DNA TGTGCCAGCAGTTTTGGGACAGGGACCTATGGCTACACCTTC. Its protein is CASSFGTGTYGYTF.

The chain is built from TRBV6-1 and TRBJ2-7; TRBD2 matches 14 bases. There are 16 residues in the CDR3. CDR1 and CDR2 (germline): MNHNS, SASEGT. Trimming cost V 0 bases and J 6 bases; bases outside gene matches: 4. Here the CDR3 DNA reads TGTGCCAGCAGTGAAGCGGGACTAGCGGGAGTTCGCGAGCAGTACTTC. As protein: CASSEAGLAGVREQYF.

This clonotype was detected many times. Written as DNA, the CDR3 is TGCGCCAGCAGCTTGGATGGGACCTACGAGCAGTACTTC. Its translation: CASSLDGTYEQYF. V and J are TRBV5-1 and TRBJ2-7; unclear D gene. The CDR3 sequence is 13 residues long. Trimming cost V 0 bases and J 2 bases, with 6 bases left between them. Germline CDR1 is SGHRS and CDR2 is YFSETQ.

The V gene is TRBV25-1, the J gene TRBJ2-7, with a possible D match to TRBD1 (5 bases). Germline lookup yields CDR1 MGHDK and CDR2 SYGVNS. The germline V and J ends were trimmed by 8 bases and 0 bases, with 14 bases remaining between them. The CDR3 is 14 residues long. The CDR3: CASQPGRSSYEQYF. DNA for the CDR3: TGTGCCAGCCAACCAGGGCGGAGCTCCTACGAGCAGTACTTC.